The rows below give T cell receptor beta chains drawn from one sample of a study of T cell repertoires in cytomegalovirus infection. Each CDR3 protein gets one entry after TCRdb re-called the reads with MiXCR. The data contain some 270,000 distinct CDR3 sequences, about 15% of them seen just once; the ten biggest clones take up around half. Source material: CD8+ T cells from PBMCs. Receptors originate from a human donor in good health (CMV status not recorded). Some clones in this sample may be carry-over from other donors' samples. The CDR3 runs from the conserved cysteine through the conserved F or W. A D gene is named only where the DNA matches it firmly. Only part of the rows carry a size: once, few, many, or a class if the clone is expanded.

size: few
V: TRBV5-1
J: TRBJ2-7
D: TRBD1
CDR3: CASSPGTGFEQYF
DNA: TGCGCCAGCAGCCCGGGGACAGGGTTCGAGCAGTACTTC

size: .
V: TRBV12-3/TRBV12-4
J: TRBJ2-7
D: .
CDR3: CASGAGVYEQYF
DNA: TGTGCCAGCGGAGCAGGGGTCTACGAGCAGTACTTC

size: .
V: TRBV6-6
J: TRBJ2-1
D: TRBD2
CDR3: CASSYAGTSGYNEQFF
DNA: TGTGCCAGCAGTTACGCCGGGACTAGCGGCTACAATGAGCAGTTCTTC

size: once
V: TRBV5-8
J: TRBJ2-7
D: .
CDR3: CASSLERGYEQYF
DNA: TGTGCCAGCAGCTTGGAGAGGGGCTACGAGCAGTACTTC

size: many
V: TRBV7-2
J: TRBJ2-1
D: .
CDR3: CASSSIGKNNEQFF
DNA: TGTGCCAGCAGCTCCATTGGGAAAAACAATGAGCAGTTCTTC

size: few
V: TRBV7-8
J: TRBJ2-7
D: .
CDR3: CASSHGPSYEQYF
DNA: TGTGCCAGCAGCCACGGGCCGTCATACGAGCAGTACTTC

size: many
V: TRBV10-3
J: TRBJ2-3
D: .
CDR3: CAISESPTDTQYF
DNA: TGTGCCATCAGTGAGTCGCCCACAGATACGCAGTATTTT

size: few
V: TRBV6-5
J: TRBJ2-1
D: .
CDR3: CASSYAGTPNGEQFF
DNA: TGTGCCAGCAGTTACGCAGGGACCCCAAACGGTGAGCAGTTCTTC

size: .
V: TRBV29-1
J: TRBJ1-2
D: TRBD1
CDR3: CSVGTGVYGYTF
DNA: TGCAGCGTGGGGACAGGGGTATATGGCTACACCTTC

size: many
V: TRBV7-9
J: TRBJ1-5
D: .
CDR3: CASSFIGGGQPQHF
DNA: TGTGCCAGCAGCTTCATAGGCGGCGGCCAGCCCCAGCATTTT

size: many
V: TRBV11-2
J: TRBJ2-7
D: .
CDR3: CASSFFRLNEQYF
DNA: TGTGCCAGCAGCTTTTTTCGTCTAAACGAGCAGTACTTC

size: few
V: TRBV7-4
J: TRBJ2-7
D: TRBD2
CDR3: CASSRLAGGTTYEQYF
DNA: TGTGCCAGCAGCCGGCTAGCGGGGGGAACTACCTACGAGCAGTACTTC

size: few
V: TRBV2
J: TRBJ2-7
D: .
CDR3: CASSDKHEQYF
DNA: TGTGCCAGCAGTGATAAACACGAGCAGTACTTC